These 24 T cell receptor beta chains originate from one sample sequenced in a study of T-cell memory formation after mild COVID-19. TCRdb analysed the 5' RACE reads with MiXCR anew, one entry per CDR3 protein. The repertoire holds some 340,000 distinct CDR3 sequences, with approximately 12% as singletons. Sample: PBMCs or a T cell subset sorted from them (not recorded which). The source is a man younger than 30 who had mild COVID-19 (a few samples of this study predate the infection). Cell type and time point are not known.

The table lists this clonotype with a few counts. The chain recombines TRBV5-1 with TRBJ1-1; TRBD1 matches at 10 bases. V shed 4 bases, J shed 5 bases, and the junction held 11 bases outside the gene matches. Germline V gives CDR1 SGHRS, CDR2 YFSETQ. The CDR3 has 16 residues. The CDR3 protein is CASSATGGERRTEAFF. The CDR3 coding sequence is TGCGCCAGCAGCGCGACAGGGGGCGAGAGAAGGACTGAAGCTTTCTTT.

The V call is TRBV29-1, the J call TRBJ1-2, with D unresolved. CDR1 and CDR2 (germline): SQVTM, ANQGSEA. V was pared by 3 bases and J by 8 bases, with 7 bases between. The CDR3 totals 10 residues. The CDR3 spells CSVEVVGYTF. In nucleotides, the CDR3 is TGCAGCGTTGAGGTCGTAGGCTACACCTTC.

The V call is TRBV12-3 or TRBV12-4, the J call TRBJ2-7; no firm D call. The V end was cut by 3 bases, the J end by 1 base, with 10 bases between. The CDR3 is 14 residues long. The CDR3 region has the DNA TGTGCCAGCAGTTTGATGTTAGATTCCTACGAGCAGTACTTC. Translating gives CASSLMLDSYEQYF.

This clonotype was seen a handful of times. This sequence joins TRBV12-3 or TRBV12-4 and TRBJ2-3; D remains ambiguous. The CDR3 extends over 18 amino acids. Trimming stripped 3 bases from V and 0 bases from J, with 19 bases between. In DNA form, the CDR3 reads TGTGCCAGCAGTTTCGAAGCTCTTCTACCGACTAGCACAGATACGCAGTATTTT. As protein: CASSFEALLPTSTDTQYF.

This clonotype was counted many times. This chain uses TRBV7-2 with TRBJ2-3; 9 nucleotides match TRBD2. The CDR3 contains 15 residues. Germline CDR1 is SGHTA and CDR2 is FQGNSA. V dropped 6 bases and J dropped 8; count of bases not matched to a gene: 12. The chain's CDR3 is CASSPRDSGGRTQYF. CDR3 nucleotide sequence: TGTGCCAGCAGTCCTAGGGACAGCGGGGGGCGTACGCAGTATTTT. Filled out from reference TRBV7-2 and TRBJ2-3, the complete variable domain reads GAGVSQSPSNKVTEKGKDVELRCDPISGHTALYWYRQSLGQGLEFLIYFQGNSAPDKSGLPSDRFSAERTGGSVSTLTIQRTQQEDSAVYLCASSPRDSGGRTQYFGPGTRLTVL.

The rearrangement links TRBV6-5 to TRBJ1-5; maybe TRBD1 (5 bases). CDR1 MNHEY and CDR2 SVGAGI come from the germline V gene. Trimming took off 2 bases at V and 9 bases at J, with 11 bases between the two ends. This CDR3 has 13 residues. CDR3 bases: TGTGCCAGCAGTTACGGGGTTGGGGGGCCCCAGCATTTT. Translated: CASSYGVGGPQHF.

Ten or more counts support this clonotype. The chain combines TRBV5-1 with TRBJ2-7, with D hard to call. V lost 0 bases to trimming and J lost 3 bases, with 13 bases between them. CDR3 length: 15 residues. Germline V lookup: CDR1 SGHRS, CDR2 YFSETQ. The CDR3 DNA sequence: TGCGCCAGCAGCTTGGGAGTGTCTGCCTTCTACGAGCAGTACTTC. Amino acid sequence: CASSLGVSAFYEQYF. Supplemented by reference TRBV5-1 and TRBJ2-7, the full variable domain reads KAGVTQTPRYLIKTRGQQVTLSCSPISGHRSVSWYQQTPGQGLQFLFEYFSETQRNKGNFPGRFSGRQFSNSRSEMNVSTLELGDSALYLCASSLGVSAFYEQYFGPGTRLTVT.

This clonotype occurred a few times. CDR3 residues: CASRLLGVTEAFF. CDR3 bases: TGTGCCAGCAGGCTCCTGGGGGTCACTGAAGCTTTCTTT. The V gene is TRBV6-2 or TRBV6-3, the J gene TRBJ1-1, with a weak D call TRBD1 (5 bases). The CDR3 extends over 13 amino acids. Germline-derived CDR1 and CDR2 are MNHEY and SVGEGT. Trimming took 6 bases from V and 4 from J, leaving 12 bases between them.

This clonotype was seen repeatedly, ten times or more. The rearrangement links TRBV7-2 to TRBJ2-7; a weak D match, TRBD2 (6 bases). This CDR3 spans 12 amino acids. Germline CDR1 and CDR2: SGHTA and FQGNSA. The ends were cut back, 4 bases at V and 8 bases at J, with 12 bases in the middle. The CDR3 DNA is TGTGCCAGCAGCTCTATAGCGGAAAAGCAGTACTTC. It codes for CASSSIAEKQYF.

This clonotype was detected only a few times. The genes are TRBV20-1 and TRBJ1-2, with a weak D call TRBD1 (5 bases). Trimming pared 4 bases from V and 4 bases from J, leaving 10 bases between. CDR1 and CDR2 from the germline V gene are DFQATT and SNEGSKA (reference sequence). This CDR3 is built from 12 residues. The CDR3 nucleotides read TGCAGTGCTACAGGGTCTTCCTATGGCTACACCTTC. Translating it yields CSATGSSYGYTF.

This clonotype was recorded a few times. CDR3 region: CASSARPGRTSGQYF. CDR3 coding DNA: TGTGCCAGCAGTGCGCGTCCGGGACGGACGAGCGGGCAGTACTTC. The V gene is TRBV6-2 or TRBV6-3, the J gene TRBJ2-7; either TRBD1 or TRBD2 may fit D (5 bases each). Trimming removed 5 bases from V and 9 bases from J, with 23 bases in between. The CDR3 extends over 15 amino acids. Germline V lookup: CDR1 MNHEY, CDR2 SVGEGT.

This clonotype was counted ten times or more. The chain joins TRBV7-2 to TRBJ2-5; 8 positions agree with TRBD1. Unmatched junction bases numbered 6, after V lost 4 bases and J lost 5 bases. CDR1 is SGHTA, CDR2 FQGNSA, per germline. The CDR3 contains 14 residues. This chain's CDR3 is CASSSLDRAETQYF. The CDR3 nucleotides are TGTGCCAGCAGCTCCCTGGACAGGGCCGAGACCCAGTACTTC.

The V and J genes are TRBV10-3 and TRBJ1-3; no definite D call. Germline V lookup: CDR1 ENHRY, CDR2 SYGVKD. The CDR3 is 17 residues long. Trimming removed 3 bases at V and 0 bases at J, with 15 bases between. Here the CDR3 reads CAISDPQDSSSGNTIYF. The CDR3 nucleotides are TGTGCCATCAGTGATCCCCAGGACTCGAGCTCTGGAAACACCATATATTTT.

J is TRBJ2-3 and V is TRBV20-1, with 7 nucleotides matching TRBD2. V was clipped by 6 bases and J by 3 bases; unmatched bases: 18. Germline loops: CDR1 DFQATT, CDR2 SNEGSKA (reference sequence). This CDR3 is 17 amino acids long. CDR3 protein: CSAFPSLRRGYTDTQYF. The CDR3 bases are TGCAGTGCATTCCCCTCCCTGAGGCGGGGGTATACAGATACGCAGTATTTT.

The chain couples TRBV5-1 to TRBJ2-3; D might be TRBD2 (6 bases). V shed 2 bases and J shed 3 bases, with 13 bases lying between them. The V gene's germline CDR1 is SGHRS and CDR2 YFSETQ. This CDR3 is 15 amino acids long. CDR3 bases: TGCGCCAGCAGCTTAGGGGACTCCCGTACAGATACGCAGTATTTT. Amino acid sequence: CASSLGDSRTDTQYF.

This clonotype was seen repeatedly, ten times or more. This chain connects TRBV2 to TRBJ2-3; D tentatively fits TRBD1 or TRBD2 (5 bases each). V lost 10 bases, J lost 3 bases, and 8 bases lay in between. Germline V CDR1 and CDR2: SNHLY, FYNNEI. CDR3 size: 11 residues. The CDR3 DNA is TGTGCCAATGGGGGTACAGATACGCAGTATTTT. Translated: CANGGTDTQYF.

This sequence joins TRBV9 and TRBJ2-7; 7 bases map to TRBD2. Per the germline V gene, CDR1 is SGDLS and CDR2 is YYNGEE. There are 15 residues in the CDR3. V lost 0 bases, J lost 6 bases, and 9 bases stayed unmatched. CDR3 loop: CASSVDSGGILEQYF. CDR3 DNA: TGTGCCAGCAGCGTAGACTCGGGAGGAATTCTCGAGCAGTACTTC. Supplemented by reference TRBV9 and TRBJ2-7, the full variable domain reads DSGVTQTPKHLITATGQRVTLRCSPRSGDLSVYWYQQSLDQGLQFLIQYYNGEERAKGNILERFSAQQFPDLHSELNLSSLELGDSALYFCASSVDSGGILEQYFGPGTRLTVT.

This clonotype has only a few counts. This chain uses TRBV20-1 with TRBJ2-7, with D possibly being TRBD2 (5 bases). CDR3 length equals 13 residues. Germline CDR1 DFQATT, CDR2 SNEGSKA (reference sequence). With 0 bases removed from V and 1 base from J, the gap between germline ends came to 7 bases. The CDR3 here is CSARDGLSYEQYV. Written as DNA, the CDR3 is TGCAGTGCTAGAGATGGACTTTCCTACGAGCAGTACGTC.

This sequence joins TRBV30 and TRBJ2-7, with D unresolved. The CDR3 sequence is 13 residues long. Looked up from germline, CDR1 is GTSNPN and CDR2 is SVGIG (reference sequence). Trimming pared 5 bases from V and 3 bases from J, leaving 14 bases between. CDR3 loop: CAWGRGNYYEQYF. The CDR3 DNA reads TGTGCCTGGGGGCGTGGGAACTACTACGAGCAGTACTTC.

The genes are TRBV20-1 and TRBJ1-1, with D unclear. Trimming took off 4 bases at V and 11 bases at J, with 20 bases between the two ends. Germline V gene lookup returns CDR1 DFQATT and CDR2 SNEGSKA (reference sequence). The CDR3 is 13 amino acids. CDR3 sequence (DNA): TGCAGTGCTAAACCCACGGCCCGACATCCGGCTTTCTTT. It specifies CSAKPTARHPAFF.

The rearrangement joins TRBV18 to TRBJ2-7; 9 nucleotides agree with TRBD1. This CDR3 has 14 residues. The V gene end was trimmed by 4 bases and the J gene end by 3 bases; junction bases not matched to a gene: 4. Germline CDR1 reads KGHSH; CDR2 reads LQKENI. CDR3 sequence: CASSRSTGGYEQYF. The CDR3 coding sequence is TGTGCCAGCTCACGGTCGACAGGGGGCTACGAGCAGTACTTC.

The sample holds many counts of this clonotype. This chain connects TRBV3-1 to TRBJ1-6, with TRBD1 identical over 12 bases. The CDR3 spans 14 residues. Germline-derived CDR1 and CDR2 are LGHDT and YNNKEL (reference sequence). V trimming: 3 bases; J trimming: 10 bases; junction bases outside the gene matches: 1. In DNA form, the CDR3 reads TGTGCCAGCAGCCAGGGGACAGGGGGCTCACCCCTCCACTTT. It specifies CASSQGTGGSPLHF.

Only a few counts were recorded for this clonotype. V is TRBV5-1 and J is TRBJ2-7; 7 nucleotides match TRBD1. The length of the CDR3 is 16 residues. V lost 0 bases to trimming and J lost 2 bases; unmatched junction nucleotides: 8. Germline V gives CDR1 SGHRS, CDR2 YFSETQ. The CDR3 nucleotides are TGCGCCAGCAGCTTGGGACCGGGACAGCTTACCTACGAGCAGTACGTC. Its protein is CASSLGPGQLTYEQYV.

This clonotype was detected ten times or more. The chain has TRBV25-1 and TRBJ2-5; D is perhaps TRBD1 or TRBD2 (6 bases each). Deletions cut 10 bases from V and 5 bases from J, with 20 bases between. Germline CDR1 is MGHDK and CDR2 is SYGVNS. This CDR3 is built from 14 residues. The CDR3 region is CATQAWGAWETQYF. The CDR3 DNA reads as TGTGCCACCCAGGCGTGGGGGGCTTGGGAGACCCAGTACTTC.